The 20 T cell receptor beta chains below were found in one sample sequenced in a study of control samples from healthy donors and cancer patients. Assay used: immunoSEQ multiplex PCR; TCRdb lists only in-frame clones, some missing. Among 70,000 to 80,000 clones listed, about nine tenths were seen once. The sequencing input was PBMCs. The receptors shown here come from a woman in her 50s with colorectal cancer.

The chain joins TRBV6-5 to TRBJ1-5; D may be TRBD1 (5 bases). Germline CDR1 reads MNHEY; CDR2 reads SVGAGI. V was cut by 5 bases and J by 5 bases, with 13 bases left in between. CDR3 length: 14 amino acids. CDR3 amino acids: CASSPQGGYQPQHF. The CDR3 region has the DNA TGTGCCAGCAGTCCCCAGGGAGGTTATCAGCCCCAGCATTTT.

The V gene is TRBV7-9, the J gene TRBJ1-1; D gene uncertain. The CDR3 length is 17 residues. Germline V gene data show CDR1 as SEHNR and CDR2 as FQNEAQ (reference sequence). V was trimmed by 4 bases and J by 0 bases, leaving 18 bases between them. In DNA, the CDR3 is TGTGCCAGCAGCTCTACCTCGGGTCTTCAGATGAACACTGAAGCTTTCTTT. Its translation is CASSSTSGLQMNTEAFF.

The chain joins TRBV27 to TRBJ1-1, with D hard to call. There are 14 residues in the CDR3. Germline loops: CDR1 MNHEY, CDR2 SMNVEV (reference sequence). V lost 1 base to trimming and J lost 4 bases, with 10 bases between them. CDR3 region: CASSLLLEGTEAFF. For the CDR3, the DNA is TGTGCCAGCAGTTTATTATTGGAGGGCACTGAAGCTTTCTTT.

The V gene is TRBV23-1, the J gene TRBJ1-6; D might be TRBD1 (6 bases). TRBV23-1 falls under the ORF class, with uncertain function. The length of the CDR3 is 11 residues. V was shortened by 6 bases and J by 9 bases, with 6 bases between the two germline ends. The DNA of the CDR3 is TGCGCCAGCAGACAGGGTTCACCCCTCCACTTT. Its translation is CASRQGSPLHF.

This clone appeared once. The CDR3 spells CASSPGTRPTGELFF. The CDR3 DNA follows: TGTGCCAGCAGCCCAGGGACCCGCCCCACCGGGGAGCTGTTTTTT. This rearrangement joins TRBV3-1 (or the pseudogene TRBV3-2) to TRBJ2-2, with D tentatively TRBD1 or TRBD2 (5 bases each). Trimming removed 4 bases from V and 4 bases from J, with 13 bases in between. The CDR3 is 15 amino acids. Looked up from germline, CDR1 is LGHDT and CDR2 is YNNKEL (reference sequence).

The chain is built from TRBV18 and TRBJ2-5, with D perhaps assigned TRBD1 or TRBD2 (6 bases each). V was clipped by 3 bases and J by 5 bases, with 13 bases between them. Looked up from germline, CDR1 is KGHSH and CDR2 is LQKENI. This CDR3 spans 14 amino acids. CDR3 region: CASSPGGLPETQYF. CDR3 bases: TGTGCCAGCTCACCCGGGGGCCTCCCTGAGACCCAGTACTTC.

The rearrangement uses TRBV6-6 and TRBJ1-6; TRBD1 agrees at 8 bases. V trimming: 0 bases; J trimming: 10 bases; junction bases outside the gene matches: 8. CDR1 is MNHNY and CDR2 is SVGAGI in the germline V gene (reference sequence). This CDR3 spans 16 amino acids. The CDR3 reads CASSYSGQGEDSPLHF. CDR3 nucleotide sequence: TGTGCCAGCAGTTACTCCGGACAGGGCGAGGACTCACCCCTCCACTTT.

This rearrangement joins TRBV14 to TRBJ2-2; TRBD2 matches at 8 bases. The trim removed 4 bases at V and 0 bases at J, leaving 4 bases unmatched. Germline assignment: CDR1 SGHDN and CDR2 FVKESK. The CDR3 length is 16 residues. CDR3 nucleotide sequence: TGTGCCAGCAGCCCCCGGGGGGGGGCGAACACCGGGGAGCTGTTTTTT. Translation: CASSPRGGANTGELFF.

Notes on this clone: A single base separates this from a much larger clone, so it may be a read error. The CDR3 loop is CARSLGGGEGYTF. The CDR3 nucleotides read TGCGCCCGCAGCTTGGGCGGGGGGGAGGGCTACACCTTC. This chain links TRBV5-1 with TRBJ1-2, with D possibly TRBD1 on 5 matching bases. Germline lookup yields CDR1 SGHRS and CDR2 YFSETQ. CDR3 length: 13 amino acids.

The chain is built from TRBV7-9 and TRBJ1-2; tentatively, D is TRBD1 (5 bases). The CDR3 has 15 amino acids. V shed 5 bases and J shed 3 bases, with 16 bases lying between them. The germline V gene has CDR1 SEHNR and CDR2 FQNEAQ (reference sequence). The CDR3, as DNA: TGTGCCAGCAGCACGGGGCCTCTTTCTCACTATGGCTACACCTTC. This encodes CASSTGPLSHYGYTF.

The chain combines TRBV6-2 or TRBV6-3 with TRBJ1-1; maybe TRBD1 (5 bases). Germline V CDR1 and CDR2: MNHEY, SVGEGT. The CDR3 is 14 amino acids. Trimming pared 6 bases from V and 5 bases from J, leaving 16 bases between. The CDR3 DNA reads TGTGCCAGCAGACCTCAGGGAGAGGGGACTGAAGCTTTCTTT. Translated, it gives CASRPQGEGTEAFF.

The chain couples TRBV5-1 to TRBJ1-2; possible D gene TRBD1, 6 bases. The CDR3 contains 15 residues. Germline assignment: CDR1 SGHRS and CDR2 YFSETQ. V was cut by 4 bases and J by 7 bases, with 20 bases left in between. The CDR3 DNA sequence: TGCGCCAGCAGCCAGTCTGGACAGACCCTTATTGGCTACACCTTC. Its translation is CASSQSGQTLIGYTF.

The genes are TRBV19 and TRBJ1-5; D might be TRBD1 (5 bases). The V gene's germline CDR1 is LNHDA and CDR2 SQIVND (reference sequence). This CDR3 comprises 17 residues. The germline V and J ends were trimmed by 3 bases and 1 base, with 16 bases remaining between them. The CDR3 region has the DNA TGTGCCAGTAGTATTGATTTTGGGGGGGAAAGCAATCAGCCCCAGCATTTT. This encodes CASSIDFGGESNQPQHF.

Written as DNA, the CDR3 is TGTGCCAGCAGCAAGACAGAATATAGCAATCAGCCCCAGCATTTT. Translation gives CASSKTEYSNQPQHF. The chain has TRBV6-5 and TRBJ1-5, with a tentative D call TRBD1 (5 bases). With 6 bases removed from V and 0 bases from J, the gap between germline ends came to 12 bases. The CDR3 is made up of 15 amino acids. Germline CDR1 MNHEY, CDR2 SVGAGI.

The chain recombines TRBV14 with TRBJ1-4; D gene unclear. This CDR3 comprises 13 residues. Trimming cost V 4 bases and J 4 bases, with 7 bases left between them. Germline V CDR1 and CDR2: SGHDN, FVKESK. CDR3 region: CASSLAGNEKLFF. The CDR3 DNA is TGTGCCAGCAGCCTGGCTGGTAATGAAAAACTGTTTTTT.

The chain employs TRBV15 and TRBJ1-3; D not certain. The CDR3 totals 15 residues. V lost 1 base and J lost 0, with 7 bases in between. CDR1 and CDR2 (germline): LNHNV, YYDKDF (reference sequence). CDR3: CATSRVSGSGNTIYF. CDR3 coding DNA: TGTGCCACCAGCAGAGTTAGCGGCTCTGGAAACACCATATATTTT.

This chain uses TRBV28 with TRBJ2-2; D is ambiguous. Per the germline V gene, CDR1 is MDHEN and CDR2 is SYDVKM. V lost 5 bases and J 1 base, leaving 11 bases between the germline ends. The CDR3 has 15 amino acids. The CDR3 coding sequence is TGTGCCAGCAGTCTCCAGACGTGGAACACCGGGGAGCTGTTTTTT. Encoded protein: CASSLQTWNTGELFF.

V and J are TRBV9 and TRBJ2-3; 8 bases line up with TRBD2. The CDR3 sequence is 14 residues long. The germline CDR1 and CDR2 sequences are SGDLS and YYNGEE. With 4 bases clipped from V and 2 bases from J, the junction kept 3 bases outside the gene matches. The CDR3 coding sequence is TGTGCCAGCAGCCTCGGGGGGGCCACAGATACGCAGTATTTT. Its translation is CASSLGGATDTQYF.

This chain joins TRBV7-8 and TRBJ2-1, with 9 nucleotides matching TRBD1. J gave up 9 bases and V 0 bases, and 9 bases lay outside the gene matches. The CDR3 is 16 residues long. The germline V gene encodes CDR1 SGHVS and CDR2 FQNEAQ. The CDR3: CASSLAEGQGTGEQFF. CDR3 coding DNA: TGTGCCAGCAGCTTAGCGGAAGGACAGGGGACGGGTGAGCAGTTCTTC.

The chain is built from TRBV5-5 and TRBJ1-1; D gene ambiguous. Germline V gene sequence: CDR1 SGHKS, CDR2 YYEKEE (reference sequence). V was trimmed by 2 bases and J by 1 base, leaving 6 bases between them. The CDR3 contains 13 residues. The CDR3, as DNA: TGTGCCAGCAGCTTAGAACAGAACACTGAAGCTTTCTTT. Translating it yields CASSLEQNTEAFF.